This T cell receptor beta chain stems from a study of CD8+CD57+ T cells in acquired aplastic anemia. Study-wide background: Mean DNA quantity obtained from sorted CD4+ and CD8+ cells was 3 to 4 ug. Healthy donors averaged around 11 million reads for CD4+ cells. Findings and caveats of the study: Researchers report that about 29 CD8+ CDR3 sequences appeared in both patients and controls.

TCR beta VDJ combinations and CDR3 sequences were profiled from genomic DNA. Via MiXCR, TCRdb re-called the reads, giving one row per CDR3 protein. Among 100,000 to 150,000 distinct CDR3 sequences listed, 48% were seen once. Germline-derived CDR1 and CDR2 are SGHVS and FQNEAQ. V was cut by 2 bases and J by 4 bases, with 9 bases left in between. The CDR3 consists of 13 residues. For this clonotype: What it binds is not known.

This chain links TRBV7-8 with TRBJ2-7; no definite D call. The receptor's source is a human donor in good health, serving as a control. Sequenced input: sorted CD4+, CD8+, or CD8+CD57+ T cells (not recorded which) from PBMCs. Here the CDR3 DNA reads TGTGCCAGCAGCTTACCCTCGCGGTACGAGCAGTACTTC. Amino acids: CASSLPSRYEQYF.